The 8 T cell receptor beta chains below all came from one sample that was sequenced in a study of regulatory T cells in long-lasting Graves disease. Time point reported: newly diagnosed GD, antithyroid drugs for less than 3 months. The TCR library was made from RNA extracted from PBMCs. Through Arm-PCR of CDR3 regions and iRepertoire HTBI primers, TCR beta libraries were built. MiXCR, run by TCRdb on the multiplex PCR reads, gives a single entry per CDR3 protein. The sample has hundreds of thousands of distinct CDR3 sequences, 15% to 20% seen once. Separately, the same data were catalogued under a study of T cells in Graves' hyperthyroidism and ophthalmopathy.

Sequenced material: peripheral blood mononuclear cells (PBMCs), taken at new diagnosis, from a patient treated with antithyroid drugs. The receptors come from a woman aged 40-60 years with Graves disease.

The chain employs TRBV3-1 and TRBJ2-1; TRBD2 is a possible D gene (6 bases). Germline CDR1 LGHDT, CDR2 YNNKEL (reference sequence). CDR3 size: 14 residues. V was pared by 4 bases and J by 7 bases, with 14 bases between. The CDR3 coding sequence is TGTGCCAGCAGCCTGGGACTCCATGGGAATGAGCAGTTCTTC. This translates into CASSLGLHGNEQFF.

This clonotype has a count of ten or more. Sequence at one end of the junction differs from germline and may be a read error. The J gene is TRBJ2-3, the V gene TRBV5-1; perhaps TRBD1 as D (6 bases). The germline V gene has CDR1 SGHRS and CDR2 YFSETQ. There are 14 residues in the CDR3. The CDR3 DNA reads as TGTGCCAGCAGCTTGGCACAGGGAACAGATACGCAGTATTTT. This translates into CASSLAQGTDTQYF.

This clonotype showed up many times. The chain joins TRBV11-2 to TRBJ1-3, with 8 bases that match TRBD1. This CDR3 has 21 residues. J lost 0 bases, V lost 2 bases, and 18 bases had no gene match. CDR1 is SGHAT and CDR2 is FQNNGV in the germline V gene. CDR3 sequence: CASSLTDRVLHRSGSGNTIYF. The CDR3 bases are TGTGCCAGCAGCTTAACGGACAGGGTTCTTCATCGCTCGGGCTCTGGAAACACCATATATTTT.

This clonotype has at least ten counts. The chain combines TRBV3-1 with TRBJ2-3; 10 bases are shared with TRBD2. The germline CDR1 and CDR2 sequences are LGHDT and YNNKEL (reference sequence). The trim removed 1 base at V and 2 bases at J, leaving 6 bases unmatched. CDR3 length: 17 amino acids. CDR3 region: CASSQGRTSGNTDTQYF. CDR3 DNA: TGTGCCAGCAGCCAAGGTCGGACTAGCGGAAACACAGATACGCAGTATTTT.

This clonotype was detected ten times or more. This CDR3 is CASSEDRGTPTNEKLFF. CDR3 DNA sequence: TGTGCCAGCAGTGAGGACAGAGGAACTCCAACTAATGAAAAACTGTTTTTT. This rearrangement joins TRBV2 to TRBJ1-4; weak D call: TRBD1 (6 bases). Trimming left V 3 bases short and J 0 bases short, with 14 bases between. The length of the CDR3 is 17 residues. Germline V gene data show CDR1 as SNHLY and CDR2 as FYNNEI.

The CDR3 DNA sequence: TGTGCCAGTAGTTCGCCACTAGCGGGGGTCAATGAGCAGTTCTTC. Protein sequence: CASSSPLAGVNEQFF. The chain has TRBV19 and TRBJ2-1; 11 positions agree with TRBD2. The trim removed 5 bases at V and 6 bases at J, leaving 6 bases unmatched. This CDR3 contains 15 residues. Germline values: CDR1 LNHDA, CDR2 SQIVND (reference sequence). Drawing the rest from reference TRBV19 and TRBJ2-1, the complete variable domain is DGGITQSPKYLFRKEGQNVTLSCEQNLNHDAMYWYRQDPGQGLRLIYYSQIVNDFQKGDIAEGYSVSREKKESFPLTVTSAQKNPTAFYLCASSSPLAGVNEQFFGPGTRLTVL.

The sample holds many counts of this clonotype. The V and J genes are TRBV12-3 or TRBV12-4 and TRBJ1-1, with D unresolved. V was trimmed by 6 bases and J by 4 bases, leaving 15 bases between them. CDR3 size: 14 residues. The CDR3 here is CASSYGEVGTEAFF. CDR3 in DNA: TGTGCCAGCAGCTACGGGGAGGTGGGCACTGAAGCTTTCTTT.

V gene TRBV30 combines with J gene TRBJ1-1; TRBD1 matches at 7 bases. Germline CDR1 is GTSNPN and CDR2 is SVGIG (reference sequence). Trimming removed 3 bases from V and 0 bases from J; junction bases left unmatched: 1. The CDR3 spans 13 residues. Here the CDR3 DNA reads TGTGCCTGGAGCGGACAGGTGAACACTGAAGCTTTCTTT. Protein product: CAWSGQVNTEAFF.